The clone carrying this TCR beta chain came up once. The data belong to a study of OX40 agonist ivuxolimab in advanced cancers. For the study at large: The mean age was roughly 60 years, ranging from about 20 to 90, with less than 90% of participants male.

Produced via immunoSEQ multiplex PCR; TCRdb's table is partial and in-frame only. Seen here are fewer than 95,000 clones, about 88% observed once, and the top ten hold 6.6%. Trimming shortened V by 2 bases and J by 0 bases, and 8 bases separated the two germline ends. The CDR3 sequence is 14 residues long. Germline V gene lookup returns CDR1 MNHEY and CDR2 SVGAGI. Material: CD4+ or CD8+ T cells sorted from blood, obtained in a trial of the OX40 agonist ivuxolimab. This receptor was identified in an adult with an advanced solid tumor such as melanoma, head and neck, liver or kidney cancer. This rearrangement joins TRBV6-5 to TRBJ2-7; D gene uncertain. CDR3 nucleotide sequence: TGTGCCAGCAGTTACAAGGCGGACTCCTACGAGCAGTACTTC. This codes for CASSYKADSYEQYF.